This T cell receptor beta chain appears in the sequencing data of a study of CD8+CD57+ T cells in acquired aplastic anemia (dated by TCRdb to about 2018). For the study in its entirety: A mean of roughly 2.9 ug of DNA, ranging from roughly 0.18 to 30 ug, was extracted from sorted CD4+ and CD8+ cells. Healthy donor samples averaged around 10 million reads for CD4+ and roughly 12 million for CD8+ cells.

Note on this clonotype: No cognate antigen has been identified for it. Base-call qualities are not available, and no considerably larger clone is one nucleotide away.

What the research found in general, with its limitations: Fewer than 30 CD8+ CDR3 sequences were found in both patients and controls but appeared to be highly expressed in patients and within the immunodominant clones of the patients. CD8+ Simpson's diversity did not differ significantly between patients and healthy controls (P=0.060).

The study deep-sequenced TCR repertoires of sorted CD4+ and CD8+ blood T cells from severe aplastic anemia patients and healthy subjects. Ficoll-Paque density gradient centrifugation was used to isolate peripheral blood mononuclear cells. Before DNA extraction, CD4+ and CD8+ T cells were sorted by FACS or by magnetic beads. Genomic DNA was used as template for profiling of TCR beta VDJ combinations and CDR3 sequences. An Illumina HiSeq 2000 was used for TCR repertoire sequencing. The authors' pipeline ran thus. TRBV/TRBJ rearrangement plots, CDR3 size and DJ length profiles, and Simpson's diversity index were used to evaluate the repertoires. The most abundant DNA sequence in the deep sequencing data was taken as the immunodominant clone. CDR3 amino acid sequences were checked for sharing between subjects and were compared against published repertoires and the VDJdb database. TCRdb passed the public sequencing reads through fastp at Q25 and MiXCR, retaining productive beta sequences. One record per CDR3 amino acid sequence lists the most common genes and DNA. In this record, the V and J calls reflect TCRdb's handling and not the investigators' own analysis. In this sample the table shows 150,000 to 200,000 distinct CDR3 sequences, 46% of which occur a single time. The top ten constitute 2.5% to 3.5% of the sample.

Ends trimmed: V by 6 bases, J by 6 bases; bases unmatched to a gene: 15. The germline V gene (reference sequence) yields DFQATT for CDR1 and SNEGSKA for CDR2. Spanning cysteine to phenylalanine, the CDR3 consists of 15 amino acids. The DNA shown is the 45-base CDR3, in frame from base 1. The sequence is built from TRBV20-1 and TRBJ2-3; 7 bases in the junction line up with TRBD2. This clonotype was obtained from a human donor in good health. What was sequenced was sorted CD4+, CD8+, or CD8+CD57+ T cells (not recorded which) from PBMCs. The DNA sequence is TGCAGTGCAAACAGACCTAGCGGTGAGACGGATACGCAGTATTTT. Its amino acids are CSANRPSGETDTQYF.